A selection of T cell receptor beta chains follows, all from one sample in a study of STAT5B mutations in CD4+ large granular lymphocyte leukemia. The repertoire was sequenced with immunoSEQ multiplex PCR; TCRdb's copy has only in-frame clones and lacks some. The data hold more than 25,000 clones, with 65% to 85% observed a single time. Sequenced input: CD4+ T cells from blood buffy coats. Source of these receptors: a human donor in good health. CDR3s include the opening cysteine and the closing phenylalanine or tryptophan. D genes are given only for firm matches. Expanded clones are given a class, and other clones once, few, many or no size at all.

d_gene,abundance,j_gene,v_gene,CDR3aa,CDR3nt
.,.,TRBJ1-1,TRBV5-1,CASSPDTLNTEAFF,TGCGCCAGCAGCCCGGACACCTTAAACACTGAAGCTTTCTTT
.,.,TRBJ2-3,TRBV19,CASSQGTSISDTQYF,TGTGCCAGTAGTCAGGGGACCAGTATCTCAGATACGCAGTATTTT
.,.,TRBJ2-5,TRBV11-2,CASSYGVQETQYF,TGTGCCAGCAGCTACGGGGTGCAAGAGACCCAGTACTTC
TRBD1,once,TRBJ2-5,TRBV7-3,CASSLSRGETQYF,TGTGCCAGCAGCTTAAGCAGGGGGGAGACCCAGTACTTC
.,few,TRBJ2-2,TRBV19,CASSATVTGELFF,TGTGCCAGTAGTGCCACGGTCACCGGGGAGCTGTTTTTT
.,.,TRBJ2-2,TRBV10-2,CASRLGPNTGELFF,TGCGCCAGCAGACTTGGACCCAACACCGGGGAGCTGTTTTTT
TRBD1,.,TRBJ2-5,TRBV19,CASSVTTGVGETQYF,TGTGCCAGTAGTGTAACGACAGGGGTTGGAGAGACCCAGTACTTC
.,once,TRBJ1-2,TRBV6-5,CASSHTGLPGYTF,TGTGCCAGCAGTCACACAGGGCTCCCTGGCTACACCTTC
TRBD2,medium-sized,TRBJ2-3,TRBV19,CASTGGGAVADTQYF,TGTGCCAGTACAGGCGGGGGGGCCGTCGCAGATACGCAGTATTTT
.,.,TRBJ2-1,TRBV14,CASSQVQGTEQFF,TGTGCCAGCAGCCAAGTTCAGGGGACTGAGCAGTTCTTC
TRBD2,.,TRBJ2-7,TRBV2,CASSQGTSGGYEQYF,TGTGCCAGCAGTCAAGGGACTAGCGGGGGGTACGAGCAGTACTTC
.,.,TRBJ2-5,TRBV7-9,CASSLAAHKETQYF,TGTGCCAGCAGCTTAGCAGCACATAAAGAGACCCAGTACTTC
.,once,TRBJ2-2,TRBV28,CASSFGHPNTGELFF,TGTGCCAGCAGTTTCGGCCACCCGAACACCGGGGAGCTGTTTTTT
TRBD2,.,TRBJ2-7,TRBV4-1,CASSQGGLAYEQYF,TGCGCCAGCAGCCAGGGGGGACTAGCTTACGAGCAGTACTTC
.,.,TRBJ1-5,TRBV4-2,CASSQERGNQPQHF,TGTGCCAGCAGCCAAGAGCGGGGGAATCAGCCCCAGCATTTT
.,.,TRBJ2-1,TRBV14,CASSQAWAMGRNEQFF,TGTGCCAGCAGCCAAGCTTGGGCAATGGGCCGTAATGAGCAGTTCTTC
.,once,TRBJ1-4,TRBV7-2,CASSLEDGIMKKLFF,TGTGCCAGCAGCTTAGAGGACGGGATAATGAAAAAACTGTTTTTT
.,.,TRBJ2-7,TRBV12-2,CASRPRASGRYEQYF,TGTGCAAGTCGCCCTCGGGCTAGCGGGAGATACGAGCAGTACTTC
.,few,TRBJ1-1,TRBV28,CASRMRGTSHTMNTEAFF,TGTGCCAGCAGGATGAGGGGCACGTCACACACAATGAACACTGAAGCTTTCTTT
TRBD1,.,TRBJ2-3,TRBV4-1,CASSASGTGFTDTQYF,TGCGCCAGCAGCGCATCCGGGACAGGATTCACAGATACGCAGTATTTT
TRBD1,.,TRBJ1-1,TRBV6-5,CASSRDRINTEAFF,TGTGCCAGCAGTCGGGACAGGATAAACACTGAAGCTTTCTTT
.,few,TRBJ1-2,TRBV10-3,CASRVSVNYGYTF,TGTGCCAGTCGGGTTTCCGTTAACTATGGCTACACCTTC
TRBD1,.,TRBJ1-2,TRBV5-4,CASSELTGGGGYGYTF,TGTGCCAGCAGCGAATTGACAGGGGGCGGTGGCTATGGCTACACCTTC
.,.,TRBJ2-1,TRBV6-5,CASSPFPTGEQFF,TGTGCCAGCAGTCCTTTTCCCACGGGTGAGCAGTTCTTC
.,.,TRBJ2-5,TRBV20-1,CSATDQETQYF,TGCAGTGCTACGGACCAAGAGACCCAGTACTTC
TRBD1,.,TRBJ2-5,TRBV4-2,CASSRGQGGETQYF,TGTGCCAGCAGCAGGGGACAGGGTGGAGAGACCCAGTACTTC
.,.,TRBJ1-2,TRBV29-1,CSVVGPNYGYTF,TGCAGCGTTGTGGGACCGAACTATGGCTACACCTTC